Here is one TCR beta chain with its context. Its antigen is as yet unknown. This specimen comes from a study of T-cell memory formation after mild COVID-19. Notes on the study in general: Clones shrinking from day 15 to 85 showed even CD4/CD8 mixes; later expanders tilted CD4+. CM and EM subsets held most contracting CD4+ clones; EMRA held CD8+ ones.

With constant-segment primers, 5'RACE yielded cDNA libraries of TCR alpha and TCR beta that carried sample barcodes and UMIs. TCRdb ran MiXCR on the 5' RACE reads and lists one entry per CDR3 protein. This table holds about 270,000 distinct CDR3 sequences, approximately 15% found once. V shed 4 bases and J shed 2 bases, with 15 bases lying between them. The germline V gene encodes CDR1 MNHEY and CDR2 SVGAGI. This CDR3 is 16 amino acids long. The sequencing sample was made of PBMCs or a T cell subset sorted from them (not recorded which). The clonotype originates from a man aged 18 to 30 who had mild COVID-19 (a few samples of this study predate the infection). Cell type and time point are not known. The V call is TRBV6-5, the J call TRBJ1-5; possible D gene TRBD1, 6 bases. CDR3 nucleotide sequence: TGTGCCAGCAGTTCGAGGGGGGCGAACGGCAATCAGCCCCAGCATTTT. Translated, it gives CASSSRGANGNQPQHF.